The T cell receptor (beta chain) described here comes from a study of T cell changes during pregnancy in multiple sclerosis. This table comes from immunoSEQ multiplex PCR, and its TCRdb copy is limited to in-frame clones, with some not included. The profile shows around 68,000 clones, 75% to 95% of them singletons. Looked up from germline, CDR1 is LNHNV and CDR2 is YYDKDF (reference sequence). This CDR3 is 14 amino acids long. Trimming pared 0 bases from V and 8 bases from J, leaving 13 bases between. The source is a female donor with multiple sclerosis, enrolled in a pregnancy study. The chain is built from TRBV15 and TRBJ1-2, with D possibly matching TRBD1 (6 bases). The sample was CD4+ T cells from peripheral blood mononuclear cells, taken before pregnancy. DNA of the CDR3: TGTGCCACCAGCAGAGATTCAGGGGCCCGGGGCTACACCTTC. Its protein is CATSRDSGARGYTF. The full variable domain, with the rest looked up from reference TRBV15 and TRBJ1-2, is DAMVIQNPRYQVTQFGKPVTLSCSQTLNHNVMYWYQQKSSQAPKLLFHYYDKDFNNEADTPDNFQSRRPNTSFCFLDIRSPGLGDTAMYLCATSRDSGARGYTFGSGTRLTVV.